This T cell receptor (beta chain) was sequenced in a study of T cell responses to AZD1222 COVID-19 vaccine. Whole-study findings and limits: At study baseline, merely five or six AZD1222 recipients were seropositive. CD4 TCRs associated with vaccination spanned spike, dominating at 160-218 and 743-854.

The CDR3 has 17 residues. CDR1 and CDR2 from the germline V gene are MNHEY and SMNVEV (reference sequence). This clone appeared a single time. As yet, its antigen is unknown. One end of the junction is discordant with germline, which a read error may explain. Libraries were prepared by immunoSEQ multiplex PCR; TCRdb keeps only in-frame clonotypes and omits some of them. The sample lists approximately 150,000 clones, roughly 90% occurring once. Second-dose schedules of about 4 or about 12 weeks were combined. This TCR derives from an adult who received the AZD1222 COVID-19 vaccine. The source was peripheral blood, collected 28 days after the second AZD1222 dose. The chain carries TRBV27 and TRBJ2-1, with 11 positions matching TRBD2. CDR3 nucleotide sequence: TGTGCCAGCAGTTTACTCCTTAGCGGGAGGGCCTACCATGAGCAGTTCTTC. As protein: CASSLLLSGRAYHEQFF.